This entry features one T cell receptor beta chain sequence. Antigen: not known. The sample has other DNA sequences that encode this CDR3 too. This sample is drawn from a study of shared clonotypes between healthy human individuals. Study context: Those who served as donors were a couple of women and a few men between the ages of 18 and 49. Researchers assigned three CD4 naive, three CD4 memory, two CD8 naive and one CD8 memory plate to each donor. Regarding the study as a whole: An effect of sequencing depth on clonotype sharing among donors was expected.

CDR1 is MDHEN, CDR2 SYDVKM, per germline. The CDR3 is made up of 14 amino acids. V lost 1 base and J lost 3, with 10 bases in between. CD8 cells regarded as naive lacked CD45RO, were positively chosen for CCR7, and omitted terminally differentiated effector memory CD45RA+ cells. Profiling relied on immunoSEQ multiplex PCR, and the TCRdb table lists in-frame clones only, not all of them. The data contain hundreds of thousands of clones, 85% to 95% of them singletons. The receptor comes from a woman in her 30s in good health. Sequences were obtained from naive CD8+ T cells sorted from blood. V gene TRBV28 combines with J gene TRBJ2-7, with D perhaps TRBD1 or TRBD2 (5 bases each). CDR3 in amino acids: CASSLLGDSYEQYF. The CDR3 nucleotides read TGTGCCAGCAGTTTATTGGGAGACAGCTACGAGCAGTACTTC.